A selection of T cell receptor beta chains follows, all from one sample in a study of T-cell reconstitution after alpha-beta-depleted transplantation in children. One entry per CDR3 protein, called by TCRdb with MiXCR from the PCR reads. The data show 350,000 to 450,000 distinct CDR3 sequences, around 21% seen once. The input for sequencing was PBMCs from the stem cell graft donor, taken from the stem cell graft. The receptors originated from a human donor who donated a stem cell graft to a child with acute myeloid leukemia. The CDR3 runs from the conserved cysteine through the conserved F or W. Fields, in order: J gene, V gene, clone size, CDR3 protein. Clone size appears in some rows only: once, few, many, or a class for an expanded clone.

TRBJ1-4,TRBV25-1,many,CASSDHPTGEREKLFF
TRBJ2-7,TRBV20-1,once,CSGRHPSPYEQYF
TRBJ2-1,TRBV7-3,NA,CASSPSPAGGWNEQFF
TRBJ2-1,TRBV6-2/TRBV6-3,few,CASSGSGPALSYNEQFF
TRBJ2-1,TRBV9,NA,CASSPSGSHNEQFF
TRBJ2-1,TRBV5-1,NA,CASSLAPESSYNEQFF
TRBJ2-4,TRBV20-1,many,CSARDGRGPKNIQYF
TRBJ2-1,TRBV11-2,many,CASSSLSWLAGRYNEQFF
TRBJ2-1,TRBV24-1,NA,CATSDPDRVDYNEQFF
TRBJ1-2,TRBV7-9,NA,CASRRIQGRLIGTF
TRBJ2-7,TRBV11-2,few,CASSLDREEYSYEQYF
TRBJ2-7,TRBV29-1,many,CSVEVGSTYEQYF
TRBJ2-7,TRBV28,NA,CASIRAGGPYEQYF
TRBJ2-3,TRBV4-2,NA,CASMGPSDTQYF
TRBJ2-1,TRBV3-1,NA,CASSQGTSSSYNEQFF
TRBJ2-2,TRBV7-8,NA,CASSPHLRDSRNTGELFF
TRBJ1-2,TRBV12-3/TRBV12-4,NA,CASSLGAWGTHGYTF
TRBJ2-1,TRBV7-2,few,CASSLDGRAEENEQFF
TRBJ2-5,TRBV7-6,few,CASSLVGQSWETQYF
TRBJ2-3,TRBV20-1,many,CSGGVAGKDTQYF
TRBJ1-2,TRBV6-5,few,CASSYSGGGRQGNGYTF
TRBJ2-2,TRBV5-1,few,CASRTSGTGELFF
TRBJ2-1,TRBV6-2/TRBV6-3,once,CASSYTLGEQFF
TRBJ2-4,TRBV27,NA,CASSPRGRENIQYF
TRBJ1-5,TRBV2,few,CASSEEQGGNQPQHF
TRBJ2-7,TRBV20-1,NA,CSAAGGASYEQYF
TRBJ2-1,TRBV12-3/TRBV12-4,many,CASSLGSPSSYNEQFF
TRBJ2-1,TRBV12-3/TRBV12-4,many,CASSLPGSYNEQFF
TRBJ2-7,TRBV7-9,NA,CASSKGGSRYEQYF
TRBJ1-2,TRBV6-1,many,CASSGNRGLGYTF
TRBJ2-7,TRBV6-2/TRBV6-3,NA,CASSYLGLAGEGEQYF
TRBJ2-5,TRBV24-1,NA,CATSDPAAVQETQYF
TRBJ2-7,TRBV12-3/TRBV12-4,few,CASDLGGQLYF